These T cell receptor beta chains were read from a single sample in a study of PD-1 blockade in classical Hodgkin lymphoma. Measured with immunoSEQ multiplex PCR; TCRdb has only the in-frame clones, and not every one. The sample carries 110,000 or so clones, 89% recorded once. The sequences come from peripheral blood mononuclear cells (PBMCs), collected before the second cycle of nivolumab. The receptors shown here come from a human donor with classical Hodgkin lymphoma. Each CDR3 is given with its conserved first and last residue. A D gene is named only where the DNA matches it firmly. Expanded clones get a size class; other rows say once, few or many, or leave the size out.

v_call	clone_size	j_call	d_call	cdr3_nt	cdr3_aa
TRBV6-5	-	TRBJ2-7	-	TGTGCCAGCAGCCGATCCGGAGGGGGGCCCTACGAGCAGTACTTC	CASSRSGGGPYEQYF
TRBV19	-	TRBJ1-1	-	TGTGCCAGTGTCCCGAAGGCCTCTGGGAACACTGAAGCTTTCTTT	CASVPKASGNTEAFF
TRBV6-6	-	TRBJ2-3	-	TGTGCCAGCAGTTTATCTTCAGCTAGCACAGATACGCAGTATTTT	CASSLSSASTDTQYF
TRBV14	-	TRBJ2-1	-	TGTGCCAGCAGCCAAACCCGTTTGGGAAAGTTCTTC	CASSQTRLGKFF
TRBV12-5	-	TRBJ1-4	TRBD1	TGTGCTAGTGGTTTGAACTCGAGGACAGGGGATAATGAAAAACTGTTTTTT	CASGLNSRTGDNEKLFF
TRBV18	-	TRBJ2-1	TRBD2	TGTGCCAGCTCAACTAGCGTTGAGCAGTTCTTC	CASSTSVEQFF
TRBV19	once	TRBJ2-5	-	TGTGCCAGTAGTATAATTTCAAAAGAGACCCAGTACTTC	CASSIISKETQYF
TRBV18	-	TRBJ2-7	TRBD1	TGTGCCAGCTCACCATACAGGACAGGGAACGAGCAGTACTTC	CASSPYRTGNEQYF
TRBV5-5	-	TRBJ2-7	-	TGTGCCAGCAGAGTGACAGTAAACTACGAGCAGTACTTC	CASRVTVNYEQYF
TRBV6-1	-	TRBJ1-6	-	TGTGCCAGCAGTGAACTGTATTGGCCACATAGTGGTCCCCTCCACTTT	CASSELYWPHSGPLHF
TRBV4-1	-	TRBJ2-2	-	TGCGCCAGCAGCCACGGAGTTCGGGGGAACACCGGGGAGCTGTTTTTT	CASSHGVRGNTGELFF
TRBV27	-	TRBJ2-7	TRBD2	TGTGCCAGCAGTTTAGAGGGGGGTCGGACGGGAGGGCCGGTGTACGAGCAGTACTTC	CASSLEGGRTGGPVYEQYF
TRBV30	-	TRBJ2-5	TRBD1	TGTGCCTGGAGTAGGGCCAGGGGGTCTTACCAGTACTTC	CAWSRARGSYQYF